Presented here are 25 T cell receptor beta chains from one specimen sequenced in a study of cytomegalovirus exposure and HLA in healthy donors. The PCR was carried out with 60 Vbeta primers and 13 Jbeta primers. Method: immunoSEQ multiplex PCR; TCRdb's copy keeps in-frame clones and lacks some. Of around 180,000 clones in the sample, around 81% were seen once. Source material: PBMCs. These receptors were taken from a man aged 18-30 years in good health and CMV-seronegative.

This clone was seen once. The chain employs TRBV18 and TRBJ1-5; 7 bases line up with TRBD1. Germline V gene sequence: CDR1 KGHSH, CDR2 LQKENI. V dropped 3 bases and J dropped 4; count of bases not matched to a gene: 6. There are 15 residues in the CDR3. The DNA for the CDR3 is TGTGCCAGCTCACCCAACAGGGGCGCAAATCAGCCCCAGCATTTT. Protein product: CASSPNRGANQPQHF.

The chain links TRBV13 to TRBJ1-2, with 7 bases aligning to TRBD1. The CDR3 runs to 13 residues. Looked up from germline, CDR1 is PRHDT and CDR2 is FYEKMQ (reference sequence). V dropped 6 bases and J dropped 5; count of bases not matched to a gene: 6. The CDR3 spells CASRSRGFYGYTF. The CDR3 nucleotides read TGTGCCAGCAGATCCAGGGGGTTTTATGGCTACACCTTC.

The V call is TRBV14, the J call TRBJ2-7, with 7 bases identical to TRBD1. Germline V gene lookup returns CDR1 SGHDN and CDR2 FVKESK. CDR3 length: 14 residues. Trimming took 4 bases from V and 6 from J; bases not matched to a gene: 9. The chain's CDR3 is CASSRSAGGIEQYF. In DNA form, the CDR3 reads TGTGCCAGCAGCCGTTCAGCAGGGGGTATCGAGCAGTACTTC.

On this clone itself: Other DNA variants within this sample encode the same CDR3. The V call is TRBV5-1, the J call TRBJ2-7; tentative D call: TRBD1 (6 bases). Trimming pared 4 bases from V and 7 bases from J, leaving 12 bases between. This CDR3 is 12 amino acids long. Germline lookup yields CDR1 SGHRS and CDR2 YFSETQ. The CDR3 loop is CASSTAQGEQYF. The CDR3 nucleotides read TGCGCCAGCAGCACCGCGCAGGGGGAGCAGTACTTC.

As concerns this clone: One end of the junction is discordant with germline, which a read error may explain. This chain uses TRBV7-7 with TRBJ1-5; D gene ambiguous. Germline CDR1 is SSHAT and CDR2 is FNYEAQ (reference sequence). The CDR3 is 13 amino acids. CDR3 amino acids: CASSLEIGQPQHF. The CDR3 DNA sequence: TGTGCTAGCAGCTTGGAAATCGGGCAGCCCCAGCATTTT.

The rearrangement joins TRBV14 to TRBJ2-5, with D unclear. The V and J ends lost 6 bases and 5 bases respectively, with 7 bases between them. CDR3 length equals 11 residues. Per the germline V gene, CDR1 is SGHDN and CDR2 is FVKESK. The CDR3 coding sequence is TGTGCCAGCAGACAGTGGGAGACCCAGTACTTC. This encodes CASRQWETQYF.

Remarks on this clone: The germline gene is not matched at one end of the junction; a read error may be the cause. This sample also contains other DNA sequences that code for the same CDR3. The chain combines TRBV5-1 with TRBJ1-1; D is perhaps TRBD1 (5 bases). The CDR3 runs to 15 residues. CDR1 and CDR2 from the germline V gene are SGHRS and YFSETQ. The chain's CDR3 is CASSDSGARGTEAFF. The CDR3 DNA is TGCGCCAGCAGCGACTCCGGGGCGCGGGGCACTGAAGCCTTCTTT. Full variable domain (missing parts from reference TRBV5-1 and TRBJ1-1): KAGVTQTPRYLIKTRGQQVTLSCSPISGHRSVSWYQQTPGQGLQFLFEYFSETQRNKGNFPGRFSGRQFSNSRSEMNVSTLELGDSALYLCASSDSGARGTEAFFGQGTRLTVV.

The rearrangement joins TRBV5-1 to TRBJ2-7, with TRBD1 as a possible D gene (8 bases). The germline V gene has CDR1 SGHRS and CDR2 YFSETQ. The V end was cut by 2 bases, the J end by 6 bases, with 18 bases between. The length of the CDR3 is 15 residues. Here the CDR3 DNA reads TGCGCCAGCAGCTTAACAGGGGGGGTTGTCGGCGAGCAGTACTTC. Amino acid sequence: CASSLTGGVVGEQYF.

In this sample, this clone turned up once. As DNA, the CDR3 is TGTGCCAGCTCACTGGGGACTAGCGGGAGCACCGGGGAGCTGTTTTTT. It yields the protein CASSLGTSGSTGELFF. This chain uses TRBV18 with TRBJ2-2, with TRBD2 identical over 14 bases. The CDR3 covers 16 residues. In germline, CDR1 is KGHSH, CDR2 LQKENI. The V and J ends lost 4 bases and 4 bases, in that order; junction bases with no gene match: 2.

This clone was detected only once. V gene TRBV5-1 combines with J gene TRBJ1-1; D not certain. Trimming removed 2 bases at V and 0 bases at J, with 14 bases between. The CDR3 has 16 residues. Germline V gene sequence: CDR1 SGHRS, CDR2 YFSETQ. Here the CDR3 DNA reads TGCGCCAGCAGCTTCGGAGGGAGCTCCCTGAACACTGAAGCTTTCTTT. Its translation is CASSFGGSSLNTEAFF.

V gene TRBV20-1 combines with J gene TRBJ2-5; D is uncertain. The germline gives CDR1 DFQATT, CDR2 SNEGSKA (reference sequence). V lost 7 bases and J 5 bases, leaving 8 bases between the germline ends. CDR3 length: 10 amino acids. The DNA of the CDR3 is TGCAGTGGTAAACGGGAGACCCAGTACTTC. It yields the protein CSGKRETQYF.

This sequence joins TRBV5-1 and TRBJ2-7, with TRBD1 as a possible D gene (6 bases). There are 14 residues in the CDR3. Germline V CDR1 and CDR2: SGHRS, YFSETQ. The V gene lost 4 bases and the J gene lost 2 bases, with 13 bases spanning the gap. Written as DNA, the CDR3 is TGCGCCAGCAGCCCGGGACACATACCCTACGAGCAGTACTTC. This codes for CASSPGHIPYEQYF.

The rearrangement uses TRBV7-9 and TRBJ2-3; 12 positions agree with TRBD2. The CDR3 runs to 14 residues. Germline V lookup: CDR1 SEHNR, CDR2 FQNEAQ (reference sequence). Unmatched junction bases numbered 8, after V lost 5 bases and J lost 11 bases. CDR3 residues: CASSHPTSGGWQYF. CDR3 coding DNA: TGTGCCAGCAGCCACCCGACTAGCGGGGGTTGGCAGTATTTT.

The V and J genes are TRBV6-6 and TRBJ2-1; D might be TRBD2 (6 bases). Germline lookup yields CDR1 MNHNY and CDR2 SVGAGI (reference sequence). This CDR3 has 15 residues. V lost 6 bases and J lost 0, with 12 bases in between. The DNA for the CDR3 is TGTGCCAGCAGGACGGGGGACCACTCCTACAATGAGCAGTTCTTC. Residues: CASRTGDHSYNEQFF.

The chain combines TRBV29-1 with TRBJ1-1; D is perhaps TRBD1 (6 bases). CDR3 size: 14 residues. V was cut by 1 base and J by 4 bases, with 13 bases left in between. Per the germline V gene, CDR1 is SQVTM and CDR2 is ANQGSEA. As DNA, the CDR3 is TGCAGCGTTGAAGCAACAGGGATGGGCACTGAAGCTTTCTTT. It is translated as CSVEATGMGTEAFF.

The V gene is TRBV7-6, the J gene TRBJ2-7, with a weak D call TRBD1 (6 bases). CDR1 is SGHVS and CDR2 is FNYEAQ in the germline V gene. This CDR3 contains 14 residues. Trimming shortened V by 4 bases and J by 7 bases, and 17 bases separated the two germline ends. The CDR3 region has the DNA TGTGCCAGCAGCTCTATCAGGGGATCGCGTGAGCAGTACTTC. It translates to CASSSIRGSREQYF.

The chain recombines TRBV5-4 with TRBJ1-2, with D perhaps matching TRBD1 (6 bases). Per the germline V gene, CDR1 is SGHNT and CDR2 is YYREEE (reference sequence). CDR3 length: 14 amino acids. In DNA form, the CDR3 reads TGTGCTTACGTGGGCAGGGGAGATAACTATGGCTACACCTTC. It is translated as CAYVGRGDNYGYTF.

The CDR3 spells CASSWRAHGTGNTGELFF. The CDR3 DNA sequence: TGCGCCAGCAGCTGGAGGGCCCACGGGACAGGGAACACCGGGGAGCTGTTTTTT. The chain combines TRBV5-1 with TRBJ2-2; 8 positions agree with TRBD1. Trimming cost V 3 bases and J 1 base; bases outside gene matches: 11. CDR3 length equals 18 residues. Germline V gene lookup returns CDR1 SGHRS and CDR2 YFSETQ.

The rearrangement links TRBV7-3 to TRBJ2-1, with 9 bases lining up with TRBD1. Germline values: CDR1 SGHTA, CDR2 FQGTGA. There are 19 residues in the CDR3. V lost 5 bases, J lost 0 bases, and 14 bases stayed unmatched. The CDR3 region is CASSPQDRGVRSSYNEQFF. Here the CDR3 DNA reads TGTGCCAGCAGCCCCCAGGACAGGGGAGTTCGTAGCTCCTACAATGAGCAGTTCTTC.

Regarding this clone: The identical CDR3 is also encoded by other nucleotide sequences in the sample. V and J are TRBV11-1 and TRBJ2-2, with TRBD1 identical over 7 bases. Germline CDR1 reads SGHAT; CDR2 reads FQDESV (reference sequence). Trimming removed 5 bases from V and 7 bases from J; junction bases left unmatched: 10. This CDR3 comprises 15 residues. The CDR3 bases are TGTGCCAGCAGCCTGCGAGACAGGGCGAACGGGGAGCTGTTTTTT. Translating gives CASSLRDRANGELFF.

This clone was found a few times. CDR3 DNA: TGTGCCAGCAGCGTACAGGGTCGCGAGCAGTTCTTC. Translation gives CASSVQGREQFF. The chain couples TRBV11-3 to TRBJ2-1; a weak D match, TRBD1 (6 bases). In germline, CDR1 is SGHNT, CDR2 YENEEA. This CDR3 is built from 12 residues. Trimming cost V 5 bases and J 10 bases, with 12 bases left between them.

CDR3 sequence (DNA): TGTGCCAGCAGCTTAGAAGGCGGGATAGGAGAGACCCAGTACTTC. The encoded protein is CASSLEGGIGETQYF. This rearrangement joins TRBV7-2 to TRBJ2-5; D is perhaps TRBD2 (6 bases). CDR3 length: 15 residues. V lost 1 base, J lost 4 bases, and 13 bases lay in between. Germline V gives CDR1 SGHTA, CDR2 FQGNSA.

The chain employs TRBV18 and TRBJ1-3; 11 nucleotides agree with TRBD1. Germline CDR1 is KGHSH and CDR2 is LQKENI. The length of the CDR3 is 17 residues. The V and J ends lost 4 bases and 0 bases, in that order; junction bases with no gene match: 5. In DNA form, the CDR3 reads TGTGCCAGCTCACGGACAGGGGGCCTGGGCTCTGGAAACACCATATATTTT. It translates to CASSRTGGLGSGNTIYF.

The chain has TRBV28 and TRBJ1-4; possible D gene TRBD1, 5 bases. Germline V gene lookup returns CDR1 MDHEN and CDR2 SYDVKM. This CDR3 spans 14 amino acids. V was clipped by 8 bases and J by 8 bases, with 18 bases between them. For the CDR3, the DNA is TGTGCCAGCGGTGGCGGGGGGGAGAGAGAAAAACTGTTTTTT. It is translated as CASGGGGEREKLFF.

This clone was recorded only once. The chain is built from TRBV5-4 and TRBJ2-1; 10 bases agree with TRBD1. This CDR3 region has 19 residues. Trimming at V came to 0 bases and at J to 6 bases, leaving 15 bases not matched to a gene. Per the germline V gene, CDR1 is SGHNT and CDR2 is YYREEE (reference sequence). Here the CDR3 DNA reads TGTGCCAGCAGCTTGGGGGTTCCCCTCCCCGGGACAGGGGTCAATGAGCAGTTCTTC. As protein: CASSLGVPLPGTGVNEQFF. Full variable domain (rest looked up from reference TRBV5-4 and TRBJ2-1): ETGVTQSPTHLIKTRGQQVTLRCSSQSGHNTVSWYQQALGQGPQFIFQYYREEENGRGNFPPRFSGLQFPNYSSELNVNALELDDSALYLCASSLGVPLPGTGVNEQFFGPGTRLTVL.